The rows below give T cell receptor beta chains drawn from one sample of a study of human T cells and chemical hapten exposure. A single record per CDR3 protein comes from TCRdb applying MiXCR to the RACE reads. The sample carries about 340,000 distinct CDR3 sequences, around 7% recorded once. Sequenced material: whole blood, taken in connection with sensitization to the hapten diphenylcyclopropenone (DPC). These receptors originate from a woman between 18 and 29 years old with alopecia areata. Some clones in this sample may be carry-over from other donors' samples. The CDR3 runs from the conserved cysteine through the conserved F or W. A D gene is named only where the DNA matches it firmly. Size tells how often a clone was seen (once, few, many) or the class of an expanded clone, and some rows leave it out.

size: -
V: TRBV10-3
D: -
J: TRBJ2-3
DNA: TGTGCCATCAGCGATGGGGCAGGGAGCACAGATACGCAGTATTTT
CDR3: CAISDGAGSTDTQYF

size: -
V: TRBV4-3
D: -
J: TRBJ1-2
DNA: TGCGCCAGCAGCCCAAGACGACAGCAAGATGGCTACACCTTC
CDR3: CASSPRRQQDGYTF

size: few
V: TRBV4-3
D: TRBD1
J: TRBJ2-7
DNA: TGCGCCAGCAGCGCTACGGACAGGGGATACGAGCAGTACTTC
CDR3: CASSATDRGYEQYF

size: -
V: TRBV20-1
D: TRBD1
J: TRBJ1-2
DNA: TGCAGTGCTACATGGCAGGGGGATGGTGGCTACACCTTC
CDR3: CSATWQGDGGYTF

size: -
V: TRBV7-9
D: -
J: TRBJ2-1
DNA: TGTGCCAGCAGCATCAGAAGGACCCTCTACAATGAGCAGTTCTTC
CDR3: CASSIRRTLYNEQFF

size: few
V: TRBV11-2
D: TRBD2
J: TRBJ2-3
DNA: TGTGCCAGCAGGTCTCGGACTAGCTCGGCTAGCACAGATACGCAGTATTTT
CDR3: CASRSRTSSASTDTQYF

size: few
V: TRBV7-3
D: -
J: TRBJ1-6
DNA: TGTGCCAGCGCCGACAGTTATAATTCACCCCTCCACTTT
CDR3: CASADSYNSPLHF

size: -
V: TRBV11-2
D: -
J: TRBJ2-3
DNA: TGTGCCAGCAGCCCATCCCCGGACAGCGTAGATACGCAGTATTTT
CDR3: CASSPSPDSVDTQYF

size: few
V: TRBV6-6
D: -
J: TRBJ1-5
DNA: TGTGCCAGCAGTTACTACGGGGGCGAGCAGCCCCAGCATTTT
CDR3: CASSYYGGEQPQHF

size: -
V: TRBV6-2/TRBV6-3
D: -
J: TRBJ2-4
DNA: TGTGCCAGCAACTTCTCGCCGCGAGCCGGGGGCAACAACATTCAGTACTTC
CDR3: CASNFSPRAGGNNIQYF

size: -
V: TRBV29-1
D: TRBD2
J: TRBJ2-3
DNA: TGCAGCCTCAGCGGGGGCGACGGCACAGATACGCAGTATTTT
CDR3: CSLSGGDGTDTQYF

size: few
V: TRBV20-1
D: TRBD2
J: TRBJ2-3
DNA: TGCAGTGCTAGAGACCAACGGACTAGCGGGGGCCTGGATACGCAGTATTTT
CDR3: CSARDQRTSGGLDTQYF

size: -
V: TRBV6-5
D: -
J: TRBJ1-5
DNA: TGTGCCAGCAGTTACAGGTCGGGGTCCAGTCAGCCCCAGCATTTT
CDR3: CASSYRSGSSQPQHF

size: -
V: TRBV11-3
D: TRBD1
J: TRBJ2-1
DNA: TGTGCCAGCAGCCCATATGACAGGGTAAATGAGCAGTTCTTC
CDR3: CASSPYDRVNEQFF

size: few
V: TRBV7-2
D: -
J: TRBJ1-2
DNA: TGTGCCAGCAGCTTACGAGGATCCCACTCTGGCTACACCTTC
CDR3: CASSLRGSHSGYTF

size: few
V: TRBV28
D: -
J: TRBJ2-7
DNA: TGTGCCAGTACAGGGAGCTCCTACGAGCAGTACTTC
CDR3: CASTGSSYEQYF

size: many
V: TRBV28
D: -
J: TRBJ2-3
DNA: TGTGCCAGCAGCCCATGGATGTCACAGCCAGATACGCAGTATTTT
CDR3: CASSPWMSQPDTQYF

size: -
V: TRBV29-1
D: -
J: TRBJ2-7
DNA: TGCAGCGCCGCATCAGGGGAAGCGGCCGAGCAGTACTTC
CDR3: CSAASGEAAEQYF

size: -
V: TRBV4-3
D: -
J: TRBJ2-4
DNA: TGCGCCAGCAGCCAACAACGACTCGCCAAAAACATTCAGTACTTC
CDR3: CASSQQRLAKNIQYF

size: -
V: TRBV12-3/TRBV12-4
D: TRBD1
J: TRBJ1-5
DNA: TGTGCCAGCAGTATCACAGGGGGCAATCAGCCCCAGCATTTT
CDR3: CASSITGGNQPQHF

size: many
V: TRBV6-2/TRBV6-3
D: -
J: TRBJ1-2
DNA: TGTGCCAGCAGTACGGGCCTGTCTTATGGCTACACCTTC
CDR3: CASSTGLSYGYTF

size: many
V: TRBV24-1
D: -
J: TRBJ2-2
DNA: TGTGCCACCAGTGACTTCACCGGGGAGCTGTTTTTT
CDR3: CATSDFTGELFF

size: many
V: TRBV18
D: -
J: TRBJ1-2
DNA: TGTGCCAGCTCACCTTTCTCAGGTGCTAACTATGGCTACACCTTC
CDR3: CASSPFSGANYGYTF

size: few
V: TRBV18
D: -
J: TRBJ2-4
DNA: TGTGCCAGCTCACCGGTGGACGGAGGCTTAGCCAAAAACATTCAGTACTTC
CDR3: CASSPVDGGLAKNIQYF

size: many
V: TRBV12-3/TRBV12-4
D: -
J: TRBJ1-2
DNA: TGTGCCAGCAGTTTGAGCAGGGGAGACTACACCTTC
CDR3: CASSLSRGDYTF

size: many
V: TRBV12-5
D: TRBD2
J: TRBJ2-2
DNA: TGTGCTAGTGGTTTGGTACCCGCCAGCGGGGGGGCCGGCGGGGAGCTGTTTTTT
CDR3: CASGLVPASGGAGGELFF

size: many
V: TRBV12-3/TRBV12-4
D: TRBD2
J: TRBJ2-1
DNA: TGTGCCAGCAGTTCCCGGCGGGGGGGCTCCTACAATGAGCAGTTCTTC
CDR3: CASSSRRGGSYNEQFF

size: many
V: TRBV3-1
D: -
J: TRBJ2-5
DNA: TGTGCCAGCAGCCAAGATTGGGACCGAGAGACCCAGTACTTC
CDR3: CASSQDWDRETQYF

size: few
V: TRBV12-3/TRBV12-4
D: -
J: TRBJ2-3
DNA: TGTGCCAGCAGTTTTTCGGGACGGGGCCAATATTTT
CDR3: CASSFSGRGQYF

size: few
V: TRBV19
D: -
J: TRBJ2-3
DNA: TGTGTCAGTAGTGGAAGACAGGCCCGCACAGATACGCAGTATTTT
CDR3: CVSSGRQARTDTQYF

size: -
V: TRBV5-1
D: -
J: TRBJ2-5
DNA: TGCGCCAGCAGCTACGACAGCCCGAGGGAGACCCAGTACTTC
CDR3: CASSYDSPRETQYF

size: few
V: TRBV12-3/TRBV12-4
D: -
J: TRBJ1-5
DNA: TGTGCCAGCAGCAGGGACGGCCACAATCAGCCCCAGCATTTT
CDR3: CASSRDGHNQPQHF

size: many
V: TRBV20-1
D: TRBD2
J: TRBJ2-1
DNA: TGCAGTGCTAGAGTGACTAGCGGGGGGATATTTGGAGACAATGAGCAGTTCTTC
CDR3: CSARVTSGGIFGDNEQFF